Listed below are T cell receptor beta chains from one sample, sequenced in a study of T cell responses to AZD1222 COVID-19 vaccine. Using immunoSEQ multiplex PCR, the repertoire was profiled, and TCRdb retains in-frame clones only, with some absent. The sample consists of around 95,000 clones, about 88% of them appearing once. The sequencing here drew on peripheral blood, taken on day 0 of AZD1222 vaccination. Every receptor here comes from an adult in good health. Each CDR3 is given with its conserved first and last residue. The D gene is left open where the match is weak. Clone sizes are given selectively: once, few, many, or a class where the clone is expanded.

abundance,len,j_gene,v_gene,d_gene,CDR3aa,CDR3nt
.,14,TRBJ2-3,TRBV27,.,CASSRQVSTDTQYF,TGTGCCAGCAGTCGACAGGTTAGCACAGATACGCAGTATTTT
.,15,TRBJ2-7,TRBV19,.,CASSIALGSLNEQYF,TGTGCCAGTAGTATAGCGCTCGGGAGTCTTAACGAGCAGTACTTC
.,15,TRBJ1-5,TRBV19,TRBD1,CASSQDRASNQPQHF,TGTGCCAGTAGTCAAGACAGGGCCAGCAATCAGCCCCAGCATTTT
.,14,TRBJ2-2,TRBV5-1,.,CASSWRGDPGELFF,TGCGCCAGCAGCTGGCGTGGGGATCCCGGGGAGCTGTTTTTT
.,11,TRBJ2-5,TRBV20-1,.,CSARVEETQYF,TGCAGTGCTAGAGTTGAAGAGACCCAGTACTTC
.,14,TRBJ1-2,TRBV7-2,.,CASSLQGGLIGYTF,TGTGCCAGCAGCCTCCAGGGAGGCTTGATTGGCTACACCTTC
.,13,TRBJ1-3,TRBV28,.,CASLKSSGNTIYF,TGTGCCAGCCTTAAGAGCTCTGGAAACACCATATATTTT
.,15,TRBJ2-3,TRBV29-1,TRBD2,CSVVPSGRSPGTQYF,TGCAGCGTTGTACCTAGCGGGAGGTCTCCAGGTACGCAGTATTTT
.,15,TRBJ2-5,TRBV5-6,TRBD1,CASSLIGQGQETQYF,TGTGCCAGCAGCCTAATCGGACAGGGGCAAGAGACCCAGTACTTC
.,16,TRBJ1-2,TRBV7-8,.,CASSLVYPGSNYGYTF,TGTGCCAGCAGCTTAGTCTATCCGGGCAGTAACTATGGCTACACCTTC
.,12,TRBJ2-7,TRBV5-6,.,CASSLGGDVSFF,TGTGCCAGCAGCTTGGGGGGTGACGTAAGTTTCTTC
.,14,TRBJ2-1,TRBV6-6,.,CASIGLDSYNEQFF,TGTGCCAGCATTGGGCTAGACTCCTACAATGAGCAGTTCTTC
.,15,TRBJ2-7,TRBV7-8,TRBD1,CASSSAWTGDYEQYF,TGTGCCAGCAGCTCAGCATGGACAGGGGACTACGAGCAGTACTTC
.,17,TRBJ2-7,TRBV7-2,.,CASSLDPETRGSYEQYF,TGTGCCAGCAGCTTAGACCCAGAAACCCGAGGGTCCTACGAGCAGTACTTC
.,15,TRBJ2-7,TRBV28,TRBD1,CASSPDGQGSYEQYF,TGTGCCAGCAGTCCGGATGGACAGGGATCCTACGAGCAGTACTTC
.,12,TRBJ2-1,TRBV18,.,CASSPDVDEQFF,TGTGCCAGCTCACCGGACGTCGACGAGCAGTTCTTC
.,15,TRBJ1-2,TRBV4-3,.,CASSQSTTEFYGYTF,TGCGCCAGCAGCCAGAGTACAACAGAGTTCTATGGCTACACCTTC
.,15,TRBJ2-1,TRBV7-8,TRBD2,CASSLRGLVYNEQFF,TGTGCCAGCAGCCTCCGTGGACTAGTCTACAATGAGCAGTTCTTC
once,14,TRBJ1-4,TRBV18,TRBD1,CASSPPGQVEKLFF,TGTGCCAGCTCACCACCGGGACAGGTGGAAAAACTGTTTTTT
.,16,TRBJ1-5,TRBV10-3,.,CAISESHGYSNQPQHF,TGTGCCATCAGTGAGTCGCACGGATATAGCAATCAGCCCCAGCATTTT
.,14,TRBJ2-2,TRBV19,.,CASKGRGGTGELFF,TGTGCCAGTAAGGGTAGAGGGGGCACCGGGGAGCTGTTTTTT
.,14,TRBJ1-2,TRBV5-1,.,CASSLEGALYGYTF,TGCGCCAGCAGCTTGGAAGGGGCCCTCTATGGCTACACCTTC
.,15,TRBJ1-5,TRBV30,.,CAWSDGNGSNQPQHF,TGTGCCTGGAGTGACGGGAACGGTAGCAATCAGCCCCAGCATTTT
.,17,TRBJ2-2,TRBV6-4,TRBD2,CASSALAGASAPGELFF,TGTGCCAGCAGTGCCCTAGCGGGGGCCAGCGCACCCGGGGAGCTGTTTTTT
many,15,TRBJ2-7,TRBV30,.,CAWKGPERDVGEQYF,TGTGCCTGGAAGGGCCCCGAACGGGATGTGGGCGAGCAGTACTTC
.,16,TRBJ2-3,TRBV11-3,.,CASSSVGTRGTDTQYF,TGTGCCAGCAGCTCCGTGGGGACAAGGGGAACAGATACGCAGTATTTT
once,15,TRBJ2-7,TRBV30,TRBD2,CAWSTASGLVYEQYF,TGTGCCTGGAGTACTGCTAGCGGCTTAGTCTACGAGCAGTACTTC
once,14,TRBJ1-2,TRBV7-8,.,CASSLAGGNSGYTF,TGTGCCAGCAGCTTAGCGGGGGGCAACTCCGGCTACACCTTC
.,10,TRBJ1-1,TRBV3-1/TRBV3-2,.,CARENTEAFF,TGTGCCAGGGAGAACACTGAAGCTTTCTTT
.,17,TRBJ1-5,TRBV24-1,TRBD1,CATSDRQGALGDQPQHF,TGTGCCACCAGTGATAGACAGGGAGCTTTGGGGGATCAGCCCCAGCATTTT
once,14,TRBJ1-5,TRBV19,.,CASSPDIRNQPQHF,TGTGCCAGTAGTCCGGACATCCGCAATCAGCCCCAGCATTTT
.,14,TRBJ1-5,TRBV24-1,.,CATADSYSNQPQHF,TGTGCCACCGCGGACAGTTATAGCAATCAGCCCCAGCATTTT
.,18,TRBJ2-7,TRBV7-8,.,CASSLPRAGGRSSYEQYF,TGTGCCAGCAGCTTACCACGTGCCGGCGGGCGGAGCTCCTACGAGCAGTACTTC
.,16,TRBJ1-5,TRBV27,.,CASSLSWGLSNQPQHF,TGTGCCAGCAGTTTATCATGGGGCCTTAGCAATCAGCCCCAGCATTTT
.,13,TRBJ2-5,TRBV2,.,CASSELGPGTQYF,TGTGCCAGCAGTGAGTTGGGGCCTGGGACCCAGTACTTC
.,18,TRBJ2-1,TRBV28,TRBD2,CASIPSTFSGRAESEQFF,TGTGCCAGCATCCCTTCGACTTTTAGCGGGAGGGCCGAGTCTGAGCAGTTCTTC
.,15,TRBJ1-2,TRBV19,.,CASSPRGGGPHGYTF,TGTGCCAGTAGTCCTCGAGGGGGGGGACCCCATGGCTACACCTTC
.,13,TRBJ2-1,TRBV21-1,.,CASRVGGGVEQFF,TGTGCCAGCAGGGTTGGGGGGGGCGTTGAGCAGTTCTTC
.,14,TRBJ2-5,TRBV9,TRBD1,CASSVTGGQETQYF,TGTGCCAGCAGCGTGACAGGGGGCCAAGAGACCCAGTACTTC
.,12,TRBJ2-2,TRBV6-5,.,CASSLWGGELFF,TGTGCCAGCAGTCTTTGGGGCGGGGAGCTGTTTTTT
.,19,TRBJ1-4,TRBV7-9,.,CASSLRPPRVGTLNEKLFF,TGTGCCAGCAGCTTACGCCCCCCCCGGGTGGGGACCCTCAATGAAAAACTGTTTTTT
.,15,TRBJ2-4,TRBV27,.,CASRSTALAKNIQYF,TGTGCCAGCAGATCGACAGCCCTAGCCAAAAACATTCAGTACTTC
once,13,TRBJ2-7,TRBV10-3,TRBD2,CAISGREGDEQYF,TGTGCCATCAGTGGACGGGAGGGGGACGAGCAGTACTTC
few,15,TRBJ2-1,TRBV4-2,.,CASSQEDPRANEQFF,TGTGCCAGCAGCCAAGAGGATCCGCGGGCCAATGAGCAGTTCTTC
.,14,TRBJ1-5,TRBV5-1,.,CASSLGLGEQPQHF,TGCGCCAGCAGCTTGGGATTGGGTGAACAGCCCCAGCATTTT